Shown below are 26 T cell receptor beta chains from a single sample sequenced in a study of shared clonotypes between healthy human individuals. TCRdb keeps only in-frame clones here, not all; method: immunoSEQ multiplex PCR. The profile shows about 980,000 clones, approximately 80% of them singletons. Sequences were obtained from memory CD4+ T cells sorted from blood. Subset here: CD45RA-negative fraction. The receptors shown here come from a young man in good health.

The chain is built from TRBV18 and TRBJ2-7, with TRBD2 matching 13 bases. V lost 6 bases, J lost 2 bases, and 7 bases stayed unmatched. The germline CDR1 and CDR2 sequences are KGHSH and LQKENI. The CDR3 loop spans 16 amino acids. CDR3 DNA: TGTGCCAGCTCGTCCGGGACTAGCGGGACGACCTACGAGCAGTACTTC. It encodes CASSSGTSGTTYEQYF. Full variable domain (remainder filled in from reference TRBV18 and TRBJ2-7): NAGVMQNPRHLVRRRGQEARLRCSPMKGHSHVYWYRQLPEEGLKFMVYLQKENIIDESGMPKERFSAEFPKEGPSILRIQQVVRGDSAAYFCASSSGTSGTTYEQYFGPGTRLTVT.

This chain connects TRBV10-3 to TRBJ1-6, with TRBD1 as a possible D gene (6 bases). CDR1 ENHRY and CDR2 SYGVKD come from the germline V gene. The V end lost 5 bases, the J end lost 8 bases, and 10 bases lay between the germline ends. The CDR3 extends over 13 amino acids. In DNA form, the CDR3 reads TGTGCCATCAGTACAGGGCCGGATTCACCCCTCCACTTT. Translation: CAISTGPDSPLHF.

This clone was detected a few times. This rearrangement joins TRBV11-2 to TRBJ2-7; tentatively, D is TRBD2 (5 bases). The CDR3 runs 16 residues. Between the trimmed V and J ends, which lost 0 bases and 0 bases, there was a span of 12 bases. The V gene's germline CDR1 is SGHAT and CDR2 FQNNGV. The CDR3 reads CASSLEPSSSSYEQYF. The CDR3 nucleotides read TGTGCCAGCAGCTTAGAGCCTAGCTCCAGCTCCTACGAGCAGTACTTC.

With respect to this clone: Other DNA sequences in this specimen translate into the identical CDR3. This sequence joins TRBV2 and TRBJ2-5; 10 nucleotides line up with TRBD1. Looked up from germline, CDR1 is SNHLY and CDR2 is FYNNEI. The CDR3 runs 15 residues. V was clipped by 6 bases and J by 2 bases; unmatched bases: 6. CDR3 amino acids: CASRLGQGSQETQYF. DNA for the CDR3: TGTGCCAGCAGACTGGGACAGGGGTCACAAGAGACCCAGTACTTC.

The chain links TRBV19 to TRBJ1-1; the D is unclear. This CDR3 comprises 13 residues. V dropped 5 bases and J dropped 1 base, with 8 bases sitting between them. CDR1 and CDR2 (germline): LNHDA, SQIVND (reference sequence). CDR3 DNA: TGTGCCAGTAGTGGGCTGCCGAACACTGAAGCTTTCTTT. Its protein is CASSGLPNTEAFF. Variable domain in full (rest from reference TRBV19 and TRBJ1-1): DGGITQSPKYLFRKEGQNVTLSCEQNLNHDAMYWYRQDPGQGLRLIYYSQIVNDFQKGDIAEGYSVSREKKESFPLTVTSAQKNPTAFYLCASSGLPNTEAFFGQGTRLTVV.

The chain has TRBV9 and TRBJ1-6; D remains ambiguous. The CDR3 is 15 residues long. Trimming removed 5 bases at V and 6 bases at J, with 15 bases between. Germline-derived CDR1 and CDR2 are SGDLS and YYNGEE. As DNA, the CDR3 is TGTGCCAGCAGTCCGGGAGCGGAACCTAATTCACCCCTCCACTTT. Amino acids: CASSPGAEPNSPLHF.

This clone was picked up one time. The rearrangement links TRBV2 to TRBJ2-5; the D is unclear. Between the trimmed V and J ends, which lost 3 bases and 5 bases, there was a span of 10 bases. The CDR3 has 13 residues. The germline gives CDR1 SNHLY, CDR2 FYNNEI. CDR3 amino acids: CASSEGSWETQYF. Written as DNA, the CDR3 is TGTGCCAGCAGTGAGGGATCTTGGGAGACCCAGTACTTC. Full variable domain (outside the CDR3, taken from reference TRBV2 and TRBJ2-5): EPEVTQTPSHQVTQMGQEVILRCVPISNHLYFYWYRQILGQKVEFLVSFYNNEISEKSEIFDDQFSVERPDGSNFTLKIRSTKLEDSAMYFCASSEGSWETQYFGPGTRLLVL.

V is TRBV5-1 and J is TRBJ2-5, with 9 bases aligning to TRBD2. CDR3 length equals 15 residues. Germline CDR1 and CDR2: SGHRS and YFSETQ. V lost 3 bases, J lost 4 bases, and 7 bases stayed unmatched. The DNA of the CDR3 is TGCGCCAGCAGCTCCCGACAGGGACTAGCAGAGACCCAGTACTTC. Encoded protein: CASSSRQGLAETQYF.

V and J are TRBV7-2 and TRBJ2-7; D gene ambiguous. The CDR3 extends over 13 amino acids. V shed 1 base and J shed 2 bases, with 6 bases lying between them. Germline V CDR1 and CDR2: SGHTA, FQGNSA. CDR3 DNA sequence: TGTGCCAGCAGCTTAGAAGCTGCCTACGAGCAGTACTTC. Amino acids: CASSLEAAYEQYF.

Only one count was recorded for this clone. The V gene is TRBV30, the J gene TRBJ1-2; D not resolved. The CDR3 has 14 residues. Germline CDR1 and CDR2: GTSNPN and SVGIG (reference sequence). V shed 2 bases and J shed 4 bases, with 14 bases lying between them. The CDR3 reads CAWSLGPSGYGYTF. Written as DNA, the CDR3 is TGTGCCTGGAGTTTGGGCCCTTCGGGCTATGGCTACACCTTC.

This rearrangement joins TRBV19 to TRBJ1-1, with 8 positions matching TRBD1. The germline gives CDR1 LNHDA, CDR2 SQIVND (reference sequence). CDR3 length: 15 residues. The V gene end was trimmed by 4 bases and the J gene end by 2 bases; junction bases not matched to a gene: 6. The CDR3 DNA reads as TGTGCCAGTAGTACCCGGACAGGGTTAAACACTGAAGCTTTCTTT. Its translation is CASSTRTGLNTEAFF.

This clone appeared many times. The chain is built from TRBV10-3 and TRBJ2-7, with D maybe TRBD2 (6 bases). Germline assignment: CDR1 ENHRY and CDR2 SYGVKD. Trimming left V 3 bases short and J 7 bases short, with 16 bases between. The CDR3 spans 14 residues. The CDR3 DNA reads TGTGCCATCAGTGACAGGGCGGGGCTGGGTGAGCAGTACTTC. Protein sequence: CAISDRAGLGEQYF.

In DNA form, the CDR3 reads TGCGCCAGCAGTGAGTGGGCTAGCGGAGGAGGGAGGTCCTCCTACGAGCAGTACTTC. It is translated as CASSEWASGGGRSSYEQYF. The rearrangement uses TRBV10-2 and TRBJ2-7; 7 bases match TRBD2. The CDR3 totals 19 residues. V shed 1 base, J shed 0 bases, and the junction held 15 bases outside the gene matches. Germline CDR1 WSHSY, CDR2 SAAADI.

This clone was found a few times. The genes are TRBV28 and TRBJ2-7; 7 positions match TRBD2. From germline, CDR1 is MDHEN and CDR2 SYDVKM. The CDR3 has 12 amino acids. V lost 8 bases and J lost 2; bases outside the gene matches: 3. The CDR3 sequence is CASQRDTYEQYF. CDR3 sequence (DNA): TGTGCCAGCCAGCGGGATACCTACGAGCAGTACTTC.

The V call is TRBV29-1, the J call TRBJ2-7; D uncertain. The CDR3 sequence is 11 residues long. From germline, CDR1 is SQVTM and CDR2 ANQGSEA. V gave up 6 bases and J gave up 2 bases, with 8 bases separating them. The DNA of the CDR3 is TGCAGCGTGACCGACGCCTACGAGCAGTACTTC. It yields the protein CSVTDAYEQYF.

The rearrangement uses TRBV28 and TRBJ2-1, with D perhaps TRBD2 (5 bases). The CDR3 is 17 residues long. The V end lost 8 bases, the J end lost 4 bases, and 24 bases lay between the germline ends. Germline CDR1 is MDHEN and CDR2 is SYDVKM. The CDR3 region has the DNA TGTGCCAGCCGGGTCCGCTCAGGACGGGGTAGGTACAATGAGCAGTTCTTC. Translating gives CASRVRSGRGRYNEQFF.

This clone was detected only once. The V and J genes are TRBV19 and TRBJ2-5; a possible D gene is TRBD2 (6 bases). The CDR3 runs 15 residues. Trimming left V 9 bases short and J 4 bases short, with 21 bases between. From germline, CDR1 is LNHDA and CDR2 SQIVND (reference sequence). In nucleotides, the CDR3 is TGTGCCAGCGGTACCCGGCTGGGGGGAAGAGAGACCCAGTACTTC. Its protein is CASGTRLGGRETQYF.

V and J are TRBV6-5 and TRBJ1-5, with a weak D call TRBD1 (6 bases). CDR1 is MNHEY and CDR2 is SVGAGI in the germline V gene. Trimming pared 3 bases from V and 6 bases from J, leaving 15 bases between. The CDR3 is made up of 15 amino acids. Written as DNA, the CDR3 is TGTGCCAGCAGTTATTTGGCAGGGGAGGGTCAGCCCCAGCATTTT. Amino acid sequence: CASSYLAGEGQPQHF.

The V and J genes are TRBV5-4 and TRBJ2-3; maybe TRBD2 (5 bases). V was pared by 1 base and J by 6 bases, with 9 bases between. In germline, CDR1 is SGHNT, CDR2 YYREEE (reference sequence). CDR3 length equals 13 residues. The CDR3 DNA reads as TGTGCCAGCAGCTTGAAGGGAGTGGATACGCAGTATTTT. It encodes CASSLKGVDTQYF.

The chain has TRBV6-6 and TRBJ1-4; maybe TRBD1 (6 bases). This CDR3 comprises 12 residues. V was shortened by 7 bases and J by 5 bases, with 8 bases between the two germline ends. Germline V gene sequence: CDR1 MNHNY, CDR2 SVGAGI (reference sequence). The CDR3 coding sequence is TGTGCCAGCACGGGACAAAATGAAAAACTGTTTTTT. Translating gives CASTGQNEKLFF.

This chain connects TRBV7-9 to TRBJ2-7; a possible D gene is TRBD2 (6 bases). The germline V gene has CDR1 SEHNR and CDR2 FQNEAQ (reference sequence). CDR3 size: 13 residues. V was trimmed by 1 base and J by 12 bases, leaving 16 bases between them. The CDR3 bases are TGTGCCAGCAGCTTAGGACGGGACTCCCGTTCGTACTTC. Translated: CASSLGRDSRSYF.

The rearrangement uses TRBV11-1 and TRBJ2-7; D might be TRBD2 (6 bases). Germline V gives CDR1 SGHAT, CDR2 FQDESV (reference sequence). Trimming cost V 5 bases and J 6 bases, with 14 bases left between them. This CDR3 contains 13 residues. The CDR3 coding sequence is TGTGCCAGCAGCCCGACCGGGAGACCCGAGCAGTACTTC. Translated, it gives CASSPTGRPEQYF. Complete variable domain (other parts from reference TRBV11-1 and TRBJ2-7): EAEVAQSPRYKITEKSQAVAFWCDPISGHATLYWYRQILGQGPELLVQFQDESVVDDSQLPKDRFSAERLKGVDSTLKIQPAELGDSAMYLCASSPTGRPEQYFGPGTRLTVT.

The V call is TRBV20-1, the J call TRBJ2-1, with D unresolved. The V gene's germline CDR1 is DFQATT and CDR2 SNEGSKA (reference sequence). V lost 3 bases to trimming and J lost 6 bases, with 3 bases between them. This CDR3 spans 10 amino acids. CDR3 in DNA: TGCAGTGCTAGCACCAATGAGCAGTTCTTC. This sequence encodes CSASTNEQFF.

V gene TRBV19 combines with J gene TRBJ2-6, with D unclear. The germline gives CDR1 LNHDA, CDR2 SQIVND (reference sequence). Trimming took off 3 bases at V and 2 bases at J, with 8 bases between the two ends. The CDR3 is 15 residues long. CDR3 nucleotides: TGTGCCAGTAGTATCTCCGGCCCTGGGGCCAACGTCCTGACTTTC. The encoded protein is CASSISGPGANVLTF.

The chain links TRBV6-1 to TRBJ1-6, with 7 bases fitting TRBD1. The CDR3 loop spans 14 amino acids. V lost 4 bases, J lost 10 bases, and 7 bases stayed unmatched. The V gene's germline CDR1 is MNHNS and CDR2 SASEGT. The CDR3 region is CASSARQGDSPLHF. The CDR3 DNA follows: TGTGCCAGCAGTGCAAGACAGGGCGACTCACCCCTCCACTTT.

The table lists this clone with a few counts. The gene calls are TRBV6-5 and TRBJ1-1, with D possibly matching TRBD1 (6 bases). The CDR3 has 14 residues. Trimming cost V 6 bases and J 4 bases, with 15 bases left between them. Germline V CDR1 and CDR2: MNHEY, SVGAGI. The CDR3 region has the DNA TGTGCCAGCAGATTACAGGGTATCGGCACTGAAGCTTTCTTT. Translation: CASRLQGIGTEAFF.